A selection of T cell receptor beta chains follows, all from one sample in a study of T cell responses to AZD1222 COVID-19 vaccine. Profiled with immunoSEQ multiplex PCR; TCRdb holds only in-frame clones, not every one. The table lists about 120,000 clones, about 89% of them singletons, with about 1.6% in the top ten. The sample in question was peripheral blood, obtained on day 0 of AZD1222 vaccination. Receptor source: an adult in good health. Each CDR3 is given with its conserved first and last residue. The D gene is left open where the match is weak. For some rows the clone size is stated as once, few or many, or as a class when expanded; others skip it.

j_gene: TRBJ2-6; v_gene: TRBV6-4; d_gene: TRBD1; abundance: .; CDR3nt: TGTGCCAGCAGCCCAGGGGGCTCTGGGGCCAACGTCCTGACTTTC; CDR3aa: CASSPGGSGANVLTF
j_gene: TRBJ2-5; v_gene: TRBV2; d_gene: TRBD2; abundance: .; CDR3nt: TGTGCCAGCAGGGTAGCGGGTGGGGAGACCCAGTACTTC; CDR3aa: CASRVAGGETQYF
j_gene: TRBJ2-3; v_gene: TRBV7-3; d_gene: .; abundance: .; CDR3nt: TGTGCCAGCAGCTTAGAAATGACCACGCAGTATTTT; CDR3aa: CASSLEMTTQYF
j_gene: TRBJ1-2; v_gene: TRBV7-2; d_gene: .; abundance: .; CDR3nt: TGTGCCAGCAGCCCACCGTGGGGGGGACCTAACTATGGCTACACCTTC; CDR3aa: CASSPPWGGPNYGYTF
j_gene: TRBJ1-6; v_gene: TRBV3-1/TRBV3-2; d_gene: .; abundance: .; CDR3nt: TGTGCCAGCAGCCCCTACTCCAGCTCCTATAATTCACCCCTCCACTTT; CDR3aa: CASSPYSSSYNSPLHF
j_gene: TRBJ2-3; v_gene: TRBV4-1; d_gene: TRBD2; abundance: .; CDR3nt: TGCGCCAGCAGCCAAGATTTCACCCCGGGACTAGCATCTTCGAAGCAGTATTTT; CDR3aa: CASSQDFTPGLASSKQYF
j_gene: TRBJ2-7; v_gene: TRBV4-1; d_gene: .; abundance: .; CDR3nt: TGCGCCAGCAGCCATGACGACTCCAGATCCTACGAGCAGTACTTC; CDR3aa: CASSHDDSRSYEQYF
j_gene: TRBJ1-1; v_gene: TRBV7-3; d_gene: .; abundance: .; CDR3nt: TGTGCCAGTTCGGGGGAACTTGAAGCTTTCTTT; CDR3aa: CASSGELEAFF
j_gene: TRBJ1-6; v_gene: TRBV19; d_gene: TRBD1; abundance: .; CDR3nt: TGTGCCAGTAGTACCCGACAGGGGGCTTGGTATAATTCACCCCTCCACTTT; CDR3aa: CASSTRQGAWYNSPLHF
j_gene: TRBJ1-2; v_gene: TRBV28; d_gene: TRBD1; abundance: .; CDR3nt: TGTGCCAGCAGTTTATCCGGACAGGTCGGAAGTGCGAGAGGCTACACCTTC; CDR3aa: CASSLSGQVGSARGYTF
j_gene: TRBJ2-3; v_gene: TRBV2; d_gene: TRBD1; abundance: .; CDR3nt: TGTGCCAGCAGTCGCCCCGGGACAGGGGCCACAGATACGCAGTATTTT; CDR3aa: CASSRPGTGATDTQYF
j_gene: TRBJ1-2; v_gene: TRBV5-4; d_gene: .; abundance: .; CDR3nt: TGTGCCAGCAGGAGGGGGGGGGACTATGGCTACACCTTC; CDR3aa: CASRRGGDYGYTF
j_gene: TRBJ2-7; v_gene: TRBV13; d_gene: .; abundance: .; CDR3nt: TGTGCCAGCAGCCTAGAATTGGGCGAGCAGTACTTC; CDR3aa: CASSLELGEQYF
j_gene: TRBJ2-7; v_gene: TRBV7-2; d_gene: TRBD1; abundance: .; CDR3nt: TGTGCCAGCAGCCTAATGGGCAGGGGGCTAAGGGAGCAGTACTTC; CDR3aa: CASSLMGRGLREQYF
j_gene: TRBJ1-5; v_gene: TRBV5-5; d_gene: .; abundance: .; CDR3nt: TGTGCCAGCAGCTTTTTTGGAGGGAGTAGCAATCAGCCCCAGCATTTT; CDR3aa: CASSFFGGSSNQPQHF
j_gene: TRBJ2-7; v_gene: TRBV24-1; d_gene: .; abundance: .; CDR3nt: TGTGCCACCAGTGATTTAGGCCACGAGCAGTACTTC; CDR3aa: CATSDLGHEQYF
j_gene: TRBJ1-5; v_gene: TRBV19; d_gene: .; abundance: few; CDR3nt: TGTGCCAGTAGTATAAGGTCCAGGGATCAGCCCCAGCATTTT; CDR3aa: CASSIRSRDQPQHF
j_gene: TRBJ2-7; v_gene: TRBV5-1; d_gene: .; abundance: .; CDR3nt: TGCGCCAGCACCGGAGGGGTCTCCTACGAGCAGTACTTC; CDR3aa: CASTGGVSYEQYF
j_gene: TRBJ2-1; v_gene: TRBV19; d_gene: .; abundance: .; CDR3nt: TGTGCCAGTGAGTCGGGACACGGTCACAATGAGCAGTTCTTC; CDR3aa: CASESGHGHNEQFF
j_gene: TRBJ1-2; v_gene: TRBV19; d_gene: TRBD1; abundance: .; CDR3nt: TGTGCCAGTAGTATCTCCGGGACAGGGGGTAACTATGGCTACACCTTC; CDR3aa: CASSISGTGGNYGYTF
j_gene: TRBJ2-2; v_gene: TRBV7-3; d_gene: TRBD2; abundance: .; CDR3nt: TGTGCCAGCAGCTTCAATCCGGGAACTAGCGGTACCGGGGAGCTGTTTTTT; CDR3aa: CASSFNPGTSGTGELFF
j_gene: TRBJ1-5; v_gene: TRBV19; d_gene: TRBD1; abundance: .; CDR3nt: TGTGCCAGTAGCGCGACAGGGGGCGGTCAGCCCCAGCATTTT; CDR3aa: CASSATGGGQPQHF
j_gene: TRBJ1-5; v_gene: TRBV6-1; d_gene: .; abundance: .; CDR3nt: TGTGCCAGCAGTGGGGTCCCAGGGGCGCATCCCGATAGCAATCAGCCCCAGCATTTT; CDR3aa: CASSGVPGAHPDSNQPQHF
j_gene: TRBJ1-2; v_gene: TRBV11-2; d_gene: .; abundance: .; CDR3nt: TGTGCCAGCAGCTTATCCCCTCGGGAACAGGTGACTAATAACTATGGCTACACCTTC; CDR3aa: CASSLSPREQVTNNYGYTF
j_gene: TRBJ2-7; v_gene: TRBV7-2; d_gene: TRBD2; abundance: .; CDR3nt: TGTGCCAGCAGCCCCCAGGGACTACACGAGCAGTACTTC; CDR3aa: CASSPQGLHEQYF
j_gene: TRBJ2-7; v_gene: TRBV29-1; d_gene: .; abundance: .; CDR3nt: TGCAGCGCTGTTCAGGGGAATTACGAGCAGTACTTC; CDR3aa: CSAVQGNYEQYF
j_gene: TRBJ1-1; v_gene: TRBV19; d_gene: .; abundance: .; CDR3nt: TGTGCCAGTAGTATAGTGCAGGGGCACACTGAAGCTTTCTTT; CDR3aa: CASSIVQGHTEAFF
j_gene: TRBJ2-3; v_gene: TRBV6-5; d_gene: TRBD1; abundance: .; CDR3nt: TGTGCCAGCAGTTCATTACAGGGGGTGGTCACAGATACGCAGTATTTT; CDR3aa: CASSSLQGVVTDTQYF
j_gene: TRBJ1-1; v_gene: TRBV24-1; d_gene: .; abundance: .; CDR3nt: TGTGCCACCAGGACGACAGGTTTGACTGAAGCTTTCTTT; CDR3aa: CATRTTGLTEAFF